What follows describes a single T cell receptor (beta chain). In the authors' methods: Quantification of nucleated cells was approximated via reference gene primer amplification. The method was immunoSEQ multiplex PCR; TCRdb's version includes in-frame clones alone and lacks a portion of them. V and J calls plus clone size are reproduced from that table; the DNA served to infer D and trimming. The data show 90,000 or so clones, about 89% seen once. The sample belongs to a study of blood T cell repertoires in COVID-19. Overall study: Sites in the United States, Italy and Spain provided acute and convalescent COVID-19 samples. From T cells, B-cell-depleted T cells, or PBMCs came the material, which was cDNA or gDNA.

Patients in Seattle were enrolled during active infection, then followed longitudinally. Trimming removed 8 bases from V and 3 bases from J; junction bases left unmatched: 8. The CDR3 consists of 16 residues. Germline V gives CDR1 SNHLY, CDR2 FYNNEI. The sequence derives from a man aged 60-69 years with COVID-19, enrolled during active disease. What was sequenced was peripheral blood. The V and J genes are TRBV2 and TRBJ2-2, with TRBD1 matching over 11 bases. The CDR3 spells CASRDRGSSYTGELFF. The CDR3 nucleotides are TGTGCCAGCCGGGACAGGGGGTCAAGTTACACCGGGGAGCTGTTTTTT. Supplemented by reference TRBV2 and TRBJ2-2, the full variable domain reads EPEVTQTPSHQVTQMGQEVILRCVPISNHLYFYWYRQILGQKVEFLVSFYNNEISEKSEIFDDQFSVERPDGSNFTLKIRSTKLEDSAMYFCASRDRGSSYTGELFFGEGSRLTVL.